The 4 T cell receptor beta chains reported below all come from one sample, sequenced in a study of shared clonotypes between healthy human individuals. Produced via immunoSEQ multiplex PCR; TCRdb's table is partial and in-frame only. The data contain around 2.1 million clones, more than 85% of them singletons. The naive CD8 population came from CD45RO-negative cells selected for CCR7, without terminally differentiated effector memory CD45RA+ cells. The sequencing sample was made of naive CD8+ T cells from PBMCs. These receptors were taken from a man younger than 30 in good health. Some clones in this sample may be carry-over from other donors' samples.

The chain combines TRBV2 with TRBJ2-1; TRBD2 matches at 15 bases. Germline assignment: CDR1 SNHLY and CDR2 FYNNEI. This CDR3 is built from 15 residues. V shed 7 bases and J 8 bases; nucleotides not matched to a gene: 6. This chain's CDR3 is CASIGLAGGPDEQFF. CDR3 nucleotide sequence: TGTGCCAGCATTGGACTAGCGGGAGGGCCGGATGAGCAGTTCTTC.

The chain employs TRBV27 and TRBJ2-2; TRBD1 aligns across 7 bases. This CDR3 region has 14 residues. Germline lookup yields CDR1 MNHEY and CDR2 SMNVEV (reference sequence). V was clipped by 5 bases and J by 4 bases; unmatched bases: 4. The CDR3 region has the DNA TGTGCCAGCAGTAGAGGACAGGTCACCGGGGAGCTGTTTTTT. It is translated as CASSRGQVTGELFF.

This chain uses TRBV19 with TRBJ1-5; D uncertain. Germline CDR1 LNHDA, CDR2 SQIVND (reference sequence). The CDR3 is made up of 15 amino acids. Trimming stripped 3 bases from V and 7 bases from J, with 16 bases between. CDR3 in amino acids: CASSIFHRDLQPQHF. The CDR3 DNA sequence: TGTGCCAGTAGTATTTTTCACCGGGATTTACAGCCCCAGCATTTT.

The J gene is TRBJ2-5, the V gene TRBV16; perhaps TRBD1 as D (5 bases). V was cut by 5 bases and J by 1 base, with 11 bases left in between. The CDR3 is made up of 14 amino acids. Germline CDR1 and CDR2: KGHSY and FQNENV. The CDR3 is CASSERTLQETQYF. DNA of the CDR3: TGTGCCAGCAGCGAGAGGACACTCCAAGAGACCCAGTACTTC.